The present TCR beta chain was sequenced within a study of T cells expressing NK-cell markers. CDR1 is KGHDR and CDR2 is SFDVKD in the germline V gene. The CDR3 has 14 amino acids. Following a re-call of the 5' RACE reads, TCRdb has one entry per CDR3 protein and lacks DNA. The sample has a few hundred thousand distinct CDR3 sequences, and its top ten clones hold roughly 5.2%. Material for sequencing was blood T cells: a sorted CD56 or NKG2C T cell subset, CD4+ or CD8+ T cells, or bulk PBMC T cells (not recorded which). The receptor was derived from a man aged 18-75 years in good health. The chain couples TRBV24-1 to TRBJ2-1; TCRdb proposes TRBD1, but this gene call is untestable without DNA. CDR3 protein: CATSDLGRRNEQFF.